This TCR beta chain was documented in a study of T cell responses to AZD1222 COVID-19 vaccine. Details on this clone: Its cognate antigen is unknown.

The germline V gene has CDR1 MNHEY and CDR2 SMNVEV (reference sequence). This CDR3 comprises 17 residues. V lost 6 bases and J lost 0; bases outside the gene matches: 10. Study-wide results and limits: Seropositive status at baseline applied to only a handful of AZD1222 recipients.

Measured with immunoSEQ multiplex PCR; TCRdb has only the in-frame clones, and not every one. This repertoire shows some 100,000 clones, 92% found once; its top ten account for 1.5% to 2%. The source material was peripheral blood, sampled on day 0 of AZD1222 vaccination. This receptor was taken from an adult in good health. V is TRBV27 and J is TRBJ2-1; the match to TRBD2 covers 8 bases. In nucleotides, the CDR3 is TGTGCCAGCAGCCCGGGGGGGGGCCCAAGCTCCTACAATGAGCAGTTCTTC. Translated, it gives CASSPGGGPSSYNEQFF.